A single sample gave rise to the 10 T cell receptor beta chains below, sequenced in a study of Ad26.COV2.S vaccination and SARS-CoV-2 variants. Treatment given: some 20 received Ad26.COV2.S at low or high dose, single or two shots; about 5 received placebo; per-sample allocation not given. After the first vaccine or placebo injection, samples were drawn on day 63. Assay: immunoSEQ multiplex PCR; the TCRdb copy retains only in-frame clones and omits some. Among approximately 240,000 clones listed, around 87% were seen once. Material: peripheral blood, obtained in a trial of Ad26.COV2.S vaccine versus placebo. The source is a person between 18 and 59 years old who received the Ad26.COV2.S COVID-19 vaccine or a placebo.

This chain connects TRBV11-3 to TRBJ2-3, with 13 bases fitting TRBD2. CDR3 length equals 16 residues. Germline loops: CDR1 SGHNT, CDR2 YENEEA. With V trimmed by 5 bases and J by 4 bases, 6 bases remained unmatched. The CDR3 reads CASSPRTSGGADTQYF. CDR3 DNA sequence: TGTGCCAGCAGCCCCCGGACTAGCGGGGGAGCAGATACGCAGTATTTT. The full variable domain, its missing parts supplied by reference TRBV11-3 and TRBJ2-3, is EAGVVQSPRYKIIEKKQPVAFWCNPISGHNTLYWYLQNLGQGPELLIRYENEEAVDDSQLPKDRFSAERLKGVDSTLKIQPAELGDSAVYLCASSPRTSGGADTQYFGPGTRLTVL.

The J gene is TRBJ2-1, the V gene TRBV9; 9 bases fit TRBD2. The CDR3 is 14 residues long. Per the germline V gene, CDR1 is SGDLS and CDR2 is YYNGEE. V lost 7 bases, J lost 3 bases, and 5 bases stayed unmatched. CDR3 in DNA: TGTGCCAGCGGGCAACTAGCGGGCTACAATGAGCAGTTCTTC. It encodes CASGQLAGYNEQFF.

Written as DNA, the CDR3 is TGTGCCAGCAGTCCTTTTACCCTCAGCCTAACTAATGAAAAACTGTTTTTT. This codes for CASSPFTLSLTNEKLFF. The chain has TRBV28 and TRBJ1-4; D is unclear. Trimming stripped 5 bases from V and 1 base from J, with 17 bases between. Germline CDR1 is MDHEN and CDR2 is SYDVKM. The CDR3 is 17 residues long.

This sequence joins TRBV19 and TRBJ2-4, with 10 bases matching TRBD1. From germline, CDR1 is LNHDA and CDR2 SQIVND (reference sequence). The CDR3 is made up of 15 amino acids. Trimming at V came to 3 bases and at J to 4 bases, leaving 3 bases not matched to a gene. CDR3 coding DNA: TGTGCCAGTAGTATTTGGGGACAGGGGAAAAACATTCAGTACTTC. Amino acids: CASSIWGQGKNIQYF.

The rearrangement uses TRBV28 and TRBJ2-7, with a weak D call TRBD1 (6 bases). Trimming took 6 bases from V and 7 from J, leaving 16 bases between them. CDR3 size: 13 residues. CDR1 MDHEN and CDR2 SYDVKM come from the germline V gene. The CDR3 coding sequence is TGTGCCAGCAGGGATACAGGGTTGTGGGAGCAGTACTTC. This gives the protein CASRDTGLWEQYF.

The chain has TRBV4-1 and TRBJ1-5; D not certain. This CDR3 is built from 15 residues. V shed 1 base and J shed 6 bases, with 13 bases lying between them. The germline V gene encodes CDR1 MGHRA and CDR2 YSYEKL. For the CDR3, the DNA is TGCGCCAGCAGCCAAGTAGGTGGGCGCGGTCAGCCCCAGCATTTT. This gives the protein CASSQVGGRGQPQHF.

This chain uses TRBV27 with TRBJ2-1; the D call may be TRBD1 or TRBD2 (5 bases each). Trimming left V 5 bases short and J 7 bases short, with 24 bases between. The CDR3 has 17 residues. Germline CDR1 MNHEY, CDR2 SMNVEV (reference sequence). The CDR3 nucleotides are TGTGCCAGCAGTCCCGGGACCCGCCTATGGGGAAAAAATGAGCAGTTCTTC. Protein product: CASSPGTRLWGKNEQFF.

This clone has just a few counts. The V call is TRBV7-9, the J call TRBJ2-1; tentative D call: TRBD2 (5 bases). Germline CDR1 reads SEHNR; CDR2 reads FQNEAQ (reference sequence). This CDR3 contains 12 residues. Trimming left V 5 bases short and J 8 bases short, with 10 bases between. The CDR3 loop reads CASSVDFDEQFF. As DNA, the CDR3 is TGTGCCAGCAGCGTGGACTTCGATGAGCAGTTCTTC.

V is TRBV5-4 and J is TRBJ2-7; D possibly corresponds to TRBD1 (5 bases). The germline V and J ends were trimmed by 1 base and 3 bases, with 11 bases remaining between them. Germline V gene lookup returns CDR1 SGHNT and CDR2 YYREEE (reference sequence). The CDR3 has 14 amino acids. The CDR3 protein is CASSLFTGSYEQYF. DNA for the CDR3: TGTGCCAGCAGCTTGTTCACAGGAAGCTACGAGCAGTACTTC.

This rearrangement joins TRBV19 to TRBJ1-2; 8 bases align to TRBD1. In germline, CDR1 is LNHDA, CDR2 SQIVND (reference sequence). The V segment lost 3 bases and the J segment 7 bases; nucleotides outside the gene matches: 7. This CDR3 comprises 14 residues. CDR3 sequence: CASSMGQEQGGYTF. The CDR3, as DNA: TGTGCCAGTAGTATGGGACAGGAACAAGGTGGCTACACCTTC.